This passage covers 12 T cell receptor beta chains from one sample sequenced in a study of cytomegalovirus exposure and HLA in healthy donors (dated by TCRdb to about 2017). Libraries were constructed by the immunoSEQ multiplex PCR assay. For the multiplex PCR, a mixture combining 60 forward primers for TCR Vbeta segments and 13 reverse primers for TCR Jbeta segments was used. TCRdb obtained this table from immuneACCESS and retained in-frame rearrangements with V and J assigned. These tables miss some clones; where compared with another copy, unresolved V genes account for less than half of the shortfall, and the remainder is unexplained. The sample includes about 88,000 clones, with approximately 90% observed a single time. The ten most abundant clones make up about 2.3% of the sample. Sequenced material: PBMCs. These receptors originate from a man between 18 and 29 years old in good health and CMV-seronegative.

The chain couples TRBV5-1 to TRBJ2-7; TRBD1 aligns across 9 bases. J gave up 0 bases and V 3 bases, and 4 bases lay outside the gene matches. CDR1 is SGHRS, CDR2 YFSETQ, per germline. The CDR3 runs 15 residues. In DNA, the CDR3 is TGCGCCAGCAGCTCGGGACAGGGTTACTCCTACGAGCAGTACTTC. Translation gives CASSSGQGYSYEQYF.

The V call is TRBV7-9, the J call TRBJ1-1; a weak D match, TRBD1 (6 bases). This CDR3 region has 14 residues. CDR1 and CDR2 from the germline V gene are SEHNR and FQNEAQ (reference sequence). V dropped 2 bases and J dropped 5 bases, with 12 bases sitting between them. CDR3 nucleotide sequence: TGTGCCAGCAGCTTACTACAGGGTGGAACTGAAGCTTTCTTT. It encodes CASSLLQGGTEAFF. Complete variable domain (other parts from reference TRBV7-9 and TRBJ1-1): DTGVSQNPRHKITKRGQNVTFRCDPISEHNRLYWYRQTLGQGPEFLTYFQNEAQLEKSRLLSDRFSAERPKGSFSTLEIQRTEQGDSAMYLCASSLLQGGTEAFFGQGTRLTVV.

This clone was observed a few times. The chain uses TRBV4-1 and TRBJ2-6, with D perhaps matching TRBD1 (5 bases). Trimming removed 0 bases at V and 1 base at J, with 13 bases between. This CDR3 is 18 amino acids long. Germline V gene lookup returns CDR1 MGHRA and CDR2 YSYEKL. This CDR3 reads CASSQEGVRGSGANVLTF. The CDR3 nucleotides are TGCGCCAGCAGCCAAGAAGGGGTTAGAGGATCTGGGGCCAACGTCCTGACTTTC.

The rearrangement uses TRBV28 and TRBJ2-5; a weak D match, TRBD1 (6 bases). With the DNA end fitting TRBJ2-7 better, the J assignment may be wrong. The V gene's germline CDR1 is MDHEN and CDR2 SYDVKM. This CDR3 spans 14 amino acids. As DNA, the CDR3 is TGTGCCAGCAGCGAAACAGGGTCGGGGATCGAGCAGTACTTC. This codes for CASSETGSGIEQYF.

The V gene is TRBV5-4, the J gene TRBJ2-2; 9 nucleotides line up with TRBD1. Germline assignment: CDR1 SGHNT and CDR2 YYREEE (reference sequence). The CDR3 consists of 14 residues. The trim removed 4 bases at V and 8 bases at J, leaving 6 bases unmatched. CDR3 DNA: TGTGCCAGCAGCCAGAGGACAGGGGTAGGGGAGCTGTTTTTT. Translated: CASSQRTGVGELFF.

V usage is TRBV4-2 and J usage is TRBJ2-7; TRBD1 might be the D (7 bases). V was shortened by 1 base and J by 6 bases, with 19 bases between the two germline ends. The length of the CDR3 is 16 residues. The V gene's germline CDR1 is LGHNA and CDR2 YNFKEQ. CDR3 sequence (DNA): TGTGCCAGCAGCCAAGCTGCGGGACAGTTTAGGGGCGAGCAGTACTTC. Protein product: CASSQAAGQFRGEQYF.

The gene calls are TRBV15 and TRBJ2-3, with 7 bases matching TRBD1. Trimming at V came to 9 bases and at J to 4 bases, leaving 13 bases not matched to a gene. This CDR3 comprises 15 residues. Germline V gene sequence: CDR1 LNHNV, CDR2 YYDKDF (reference sequence). The CDR3 coding sequence is TGTGCCACGACGTATTTAGGGGGCGTCGCAGATACGCAGTATTTT. Translation gives CATTYLGGVADTQYF.

V is TRBV10-3 and J is TRBJ2-5, with TRBD1 identical over 9 bases. The J call may be faulty, since TRBJ2-7 better matches the DNA end. The germline gives CDR1 ENHRY, CDR2 SYGVKD. This CDR3 contains 16 residues. The CDR3, as DNA: TGTGCCATCAGTGAGCCGGGACAGGGAACGACCTACGAGCAGTACTTC. Its translation: CAISEPGQGTTYEQYF.

The chain links TRBV13 to TRBJ1-1; perhaps TRBD1 as D (6 bases). Trimming took off 5 bases at V and 3 bases at J, with 19 bases between the two ends. Germline lookup yields CDR1 PRHDT and CDR2 FYEKMQ (reference sequence). The length of the CDR3 is 16 residues. This CDR3 reads CASSTLYRATHTEAFF. In DNA form, the CDR3 reads TGTGCCAGCAGCACCCTCTACAGGGCGACCCACACTGAAGCTTTCTTT.

The V and J genes are TRBV4-2 and TRBJ2-1; D may be TRBD2 (6 bases). V was trimmed by 4 bases and J by 0 bases, leaving 16 bases between them. The germline CDR1 and CDR2 sequences are LGHNA and YNFKEQ. The CDR3 has 17 amino acids. CDR3 in amino acids: CASSRLTGGSSYNEQFF. Here the CDR3 DNA reads TGTGCCAGCAGCCGCCTGACCGGGGGTAGCTCCTACAATGAGCAGTTCTTC.

The chain combines TRBV18 with TRBJ2-7, with D maybe TRBD1 (5 bases). Germline V gene lookup returns CDR1 KGHSH and CDR2 LQKENI. V was trimmed by 0 bases and J by 2 bases, leaving 14 bases between them. This CDR3 spans 16 amino acids. CDR3 sequence: CASSPPPARQPYEQYF. As DNA, the CDR3 is TGTGCCAGCTCACCACCGCCCGCGAGACAGCCCTACGAGCAGTACTTC.

The chain joins TRBV7-3 to TRBJ2-3; maybe TRBD2 (7 bases). CDR1 SGHTA and CDR2 FQGTGA come from the germline V gene. V was pared by 1 base and J by 8 bases, with 16 bases between. The CDR3 extends over 15 amino acids. The CDR3 bases are TGTGCCAGCAGCTTAAGGCGTGGGGAGGGGGGTACGCAGTATTTT. Protein: CASSLRRGEGGTQYF.